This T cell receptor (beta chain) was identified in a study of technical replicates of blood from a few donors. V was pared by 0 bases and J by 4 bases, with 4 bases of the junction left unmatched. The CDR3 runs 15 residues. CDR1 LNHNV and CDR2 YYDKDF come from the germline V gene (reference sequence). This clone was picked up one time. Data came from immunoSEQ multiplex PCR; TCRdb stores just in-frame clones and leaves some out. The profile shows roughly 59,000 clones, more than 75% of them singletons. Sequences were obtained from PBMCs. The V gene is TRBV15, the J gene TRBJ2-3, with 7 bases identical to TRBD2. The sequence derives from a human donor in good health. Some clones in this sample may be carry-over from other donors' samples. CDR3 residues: CATSRDIAGADTQYF. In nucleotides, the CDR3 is TGTGCCACCAGCAGAGATATCGCGGGGGCAGATACGCAGTATTTT.